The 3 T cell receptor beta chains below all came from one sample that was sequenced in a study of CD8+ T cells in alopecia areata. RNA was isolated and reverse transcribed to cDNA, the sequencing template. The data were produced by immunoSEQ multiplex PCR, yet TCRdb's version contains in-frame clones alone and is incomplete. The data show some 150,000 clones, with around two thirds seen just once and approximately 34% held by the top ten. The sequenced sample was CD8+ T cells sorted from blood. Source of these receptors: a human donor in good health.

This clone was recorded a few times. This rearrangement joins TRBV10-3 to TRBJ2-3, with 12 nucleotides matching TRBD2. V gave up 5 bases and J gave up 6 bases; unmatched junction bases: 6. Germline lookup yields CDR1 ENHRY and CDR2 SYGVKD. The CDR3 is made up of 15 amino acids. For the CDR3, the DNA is TGTGCCATCAGTCTAGCGGGAGGGCCGAGGGATACGCAGTATTTT. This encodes CAISLAGGPRDTQYF.

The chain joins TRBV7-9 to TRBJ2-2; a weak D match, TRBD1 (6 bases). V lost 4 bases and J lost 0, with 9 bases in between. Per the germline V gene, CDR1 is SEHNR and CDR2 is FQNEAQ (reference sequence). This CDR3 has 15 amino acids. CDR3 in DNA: TGTGCCAGCAGCTCGCGGACAGCGAACACCGGGGAGCTGTTTTTT. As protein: CASSSRTANTGELFF.

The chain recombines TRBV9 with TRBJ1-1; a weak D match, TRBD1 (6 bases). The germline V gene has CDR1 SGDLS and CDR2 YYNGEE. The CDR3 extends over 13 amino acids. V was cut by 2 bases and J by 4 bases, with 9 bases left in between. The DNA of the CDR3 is TGTGCCAGCAGCGTTTCAGGGGCCACTGAAGCTTTCTTT. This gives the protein CASSVSGATEAFF.